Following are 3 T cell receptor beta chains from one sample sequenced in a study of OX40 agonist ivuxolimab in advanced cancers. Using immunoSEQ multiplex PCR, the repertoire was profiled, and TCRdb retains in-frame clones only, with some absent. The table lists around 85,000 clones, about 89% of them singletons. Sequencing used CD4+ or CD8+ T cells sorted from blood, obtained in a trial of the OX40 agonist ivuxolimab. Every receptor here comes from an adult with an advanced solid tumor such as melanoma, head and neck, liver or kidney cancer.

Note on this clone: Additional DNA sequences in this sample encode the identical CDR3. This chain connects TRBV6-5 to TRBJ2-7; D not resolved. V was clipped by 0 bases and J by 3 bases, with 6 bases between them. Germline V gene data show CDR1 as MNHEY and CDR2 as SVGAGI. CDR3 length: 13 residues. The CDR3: CASSYSRGYEQYF. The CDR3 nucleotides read TGTGCCAGCAGTTACTCTCGCGGCTACGAGCAGTACTTC.

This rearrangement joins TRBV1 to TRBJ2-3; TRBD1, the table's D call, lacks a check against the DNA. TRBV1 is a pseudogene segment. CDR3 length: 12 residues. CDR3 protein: CTSSHQNDTQYF. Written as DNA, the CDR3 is TGCACCAGCAGCCACCAGAATGATACGCAGTATTTT.

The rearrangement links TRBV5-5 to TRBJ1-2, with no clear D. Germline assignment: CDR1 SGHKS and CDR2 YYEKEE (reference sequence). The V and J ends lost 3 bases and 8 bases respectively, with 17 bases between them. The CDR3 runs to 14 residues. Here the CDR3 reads CASSSWVPTQGYTF. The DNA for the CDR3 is TGTGCCAGCAGCTCTTGGGTACCGACCCAGGGCTACACCTTC.